Below are 25 T cell receptor beta chains sequenced from a single sample in a study of cytomegalovirus exposure and HLA in healthy donors. Primers for the PCR totalled 60 Vbeta and 13 Jbeta. Libraries were prepared by immunoSEQ multiplex PCR; TCRdb keeps only in-frame clonotypes and omits some of them. The table has approximately 75,000 clones, 60% to 75% seen once. The sequencing input was PBMCs. The receptors were gathered from a man aged 40-55 years in good health and CMV-seropositive.

The V and J genes are TRBV30 and TRBJ2-7; D is perhaps TRBD2 (6 bases). Trimming took off 4 bases at V and 2 bases at J, with 15 bases between the two ends. This CDR3 contains 14 residues. The germline gives CDR1 GTSNPN, CDR2 SVGIG (reference sequence). CDR3 nucleotide sequence: TGTGCCTGGACCAAAGCCGGGAGCCCCTACGAGCAGTACTTC. It yields the protein CAWTKAGSPYEQYF.

The chain employs TRBV7-9 and TRBJ2-1, with a possible D match to TRBD1 (6 bases). The CDR3 runs 12 residues. The germline gives CDR1 SEHNR, CDR2 FQNEAQ (reference sequence). Trimming shortened V by 5 bases and J by 8 bases, and 10 bases separated the two germline ends. The CDR3 bases are TGTGCCAGCAGCGTACAGGGTGATGAGCAGTTCTTC. Protein: CASSVQGDEQFF.

The chain couples TRBV30 to TRBJ1-1; D gene uncertain. V lost 2 bases and J 4 bases, leaving 8 bases between the germline ends. Germline V gene lookup returns CDR1 GTSNPN and CDR2 SVGIG (reference sequence). CDR3 length equals 12 residues. Here the CDR3 DNA reads TGTGCCTGGAGTAGAACGCGCACTGAAGCTTTCTTT. This gives the protein CAWSRTRTEAFF.

This clone was seen only once. V gene TRBV28 combines with J gene TRBJ1-5; a weak D match, TRBD1 (5 bases). With 4 bases removed from V and 3 bases from J, the gap between germline ends came to 13 bases. Germline V gene lookup returns CDR1 MDHEN and CDR2 SYDVKM. The CDR3 is 15 amino acids. As DNA, the CDR3 is TGTGCCAGCAGTTGGGGCAGCCACTCCAATCAGCCCCAGCATTTT. Translating it yields CASSWGSHSNQPQHF.

The chain combines TRBV11-3 with TRBJ2-7; TRBD2 might be the D (5 bases). V was trimmed by 5 bases and J by 2 bases, leaving 16 bases between them. The CDR3 has 15 residues. Germline lookup yields CDR1 SGHNT and CDR2 YENEEA. The CDR3, as DNA: TGTGCCAGCAGCCAGAAGGGCAAGAGGGCCTACGAGCAGTACTTC. Encoded protein: CASSQKGKRAYEQYF.

The rearrangement uses TRBV7-8 and TRBJ2-1; D ambiguous. CDR1 SGHVS and CDR2 FQNEAQ come from the germline V gene. The ends were cut back, 5 bases at V and 8 bases at J, with 16 bases in the middle. The length of the CDR3 is 14 residues. Written as DNA, the CDR3 is TGTGCCAGCAGCCTAGGGCACGGCCTAGATGAGCAGTTCTTC. Its protein product is CASSLGHGLDEQFF.

This clone was picked up one time. This chain connects TRBV10-2 to TRBJ1-2, with D possibly matching TRBD1 (5 bases). Germline V gene sequence: CDR1 WSHSY, CDR2 SAAADI. V was cut by 2 bases and J by 0 bases, with 16 bases left in between. This CDR3 comprises 17 residues. The CDR3 loop is CASSETSEDKANYGYTF. The CDR3 region has the DNA TGCGCCAGCAGTGAGACCTCCGAGGACAAAGCTAACTATGGCTACACCTTC.

This sequence joins TRBV30 and TRBJ1-6; 10 bases are a match to TRBD1. CDR3 length: 16 amino acids. CDR1 is GTSNPN, CDR2 SVGIG, per germline (reference sequence). V was pared by 2 bases and J by 7 bases, with 8 bases of the junction left unmatched. The CDR3 region is CAWSSGTGASNSPLHF. Written as DNA, the CDR3 is TGTGCCTGGAGTAGCGGGACAGGGGCTTCGAATTCACCCCTCCACTTT.

The CDR3, as DNA: TGTGCCTGGAGCCCCCTTGGGTCGGGGGAGACCCAGTACTTC. Residues: CAWSPLGSGETQYF. This chain links TRBV30 with TRBJ2-5; possible D gene TRBD2, 5 bases. CDR1 and CDR2 (germline): GTSNPN, SVGIG (reference sequence). The CDR3 loop spans 14 amino acids. The V gene lost 3 bases and the J gene lost 5 bases, with 16 bases spanning the gap.

The chain links TRBV2 to TRBJ1-1; D is ambiguous. From germline, CDR1 is SNHLY and CDR2 FYNNEI. The CDR3 spans 11 residues. The ends were cut back, 7 bases at V and 3 bases at J, with 6 bases in the middle. The CDR3 region has the DNA TGTGCCAGCAACATATACACTGAAGCTTTCTTT. Protein: CASNIYTEAFF.

The chain is built from TRBV21-1 and TRBJ2-5; the DNA was not compared with TRBD1, the D call given in the table. TRBV21-1 is recorded as a pseudogene. The CDR3 spans 14 residues. CDR3 amino acids: CASHGTAGKETQYF. DNA of the CDR3: TGTGCCAGCCACGGGACAGCTGGGAAAGAGACCCAGTACTTC.

The gene calls are TRBV5-5 and TRBJ1-2, with TRBD1 identical over 9 bases. Germline V gene sequence: CDR1 SGHKS, CDR2 YYEKEE (reference sequence). CDR3 length: 14 residues. Unmatched junction bases numbered 5, after V lost 4 bases and J lost 4 bases. The CDR3 protein is CASSQQTGGYGYTF. The CDR3 DNA follows: TGTGCCAGCAGCCAACAGACAGGGGGCTATGGCTACACCTTC. Complete variable domain (other parts from reference TRBV5-5 and TRBJ1-2): DAGVTQSPTHLIKTRGQQVTLRCSPISGHKSVSWYQQVLGQGPQFIFQYYEKEERGRGNFPDRFSARQFPNYSSELNVNALLLGDSALYLCASSQQTGGYGYTFGSGTRLTVV.

The rearrangement uses TRBV2 and TRBJ2-5, with D possibly being TRBD2 (6 bases). The CDR3 length is 12 residues. V was cut by 5 bases and J by 12 bases, with 16 bases left in between. CDR1 and CDR2 (germline): SNHLY, FYNNEI. The CDR3 spells CASSNTRREKYF. CDR3 coding DNA: TGTGCCAGCAGTAACACTAGGAGGGAGAAGTACTTC.

The genes are TRBV2 and TRBJ1-4, with D perhaps matching TRBD1 (6 bases). With 5 bases removed from V and 4 bases from J, the gap between germline ends came to 14 bases. The CDR3 is made up of 15 amino acids. Germline loops: CDR1 SNHLY, CDR2 FYNNEI. The CDR3 coding sequence is TGTGCCAGCAGTATTTACAGGGCGCTTAATGAAAAACTGTTTTTT. Its translation: CASSIYRALNEKLFF.

The rearrangement links TRBV7-2 to TRBJ2-1, with a weak D call TRBD2 (6 bases). Germline values: CDR1 SGHTA, CDR2 FQGNSA. The V gene lost 1 base and the J gene lost 3 bases, with 7 bases spanning the gap. The CDR3 runs to 14 residues. The CDR3 reads CASSLGRGYNEQFF. CDR3 sequence (DNA): TGTGCCAGCAGCTTAGGGCGGGGCTACAATGAGCAGTTCTTC.

The V and J genes are TRBV27 and TRBJ1-4; D is perhaps TRBD1 (5 bases). CDR1 is MNHEY, CDR2 SMNVEV, per germline (reference sequence). Trimming removed 5 bases from V and 4 bases from J, with 23 bases in between. The CDR3 runs 18 residues. The CDR3 loop is CASSQGLLSSTHNEKLFF. DNA of the CDR3: TGTGCCAGCAGTCAGGGACTTCTTTCGAGTACACATAATGAAAAACTGTTTTTT.

V gene TRBV6-1 combines with J gene TRBJ1-5, with D possibly being TRBD1 (5 bases). V lost 6 bases and J 4 bases, leaving 16 bases between the germline ends. The CDR3 totals 15 residues. The germline gives CDR1 MNHNS, CDR2 SASEGT. The CDR3 is CASSLPPTGNQPQHF. For the CDR3, the DNA is TGTGCCAGCAGCTTACCCCCTACAGGTAATCAGCCCCAGCATTTT.

In DNA, the CDR3 is TGTGCCAGCAGCTTGGCTGGAGGGGAGACCCAGTACTTC. This codes for CASSLAGGETQYF. V and J are TRBV5-4 and TRBJ2-5, with D possibly matching TRBD2 (6 bases). The V and J ends lost 0 bases and 5 bases respectively, with 8 bases between them. CDR3 size: 13 residues. Germline CDR1 reads SGHNT; CDR2 reads YYREEE (reference sequence).

The genes are TRBV30 and TRBJ2-3; D is unresolved. The length of the CDR3 is 14 residues. Deletions cut 5 bases from V and 4 bases from J, with 16 bases between. Germline CDR1 GTSNPN, CDR2 SVGIG (reference sequence). CDR3 in amino acids: CAWDMGGGSDTQYF. The CDR3 nucleotides read TGTGCCTGGGATATGGGTGGCGGTTCAGATACGCAGTATTTT.

The V call is TRBV16, the J call TRBJ1-3, with 7 nucleotides matching TRBD1. V was pared by 4 bases and J by 0 bases, with 6 bases of the junction left unmatched. The length of the CDR3 is 16 residues. The germline CDR1 and CDR2 sequences are KGHSY and FQNENV. The chain's CDR3 is CASSLFRDSSGNTIYF. CDR3 nucleotide sequence: TGTGCCAGCAGCCTTTTCCGGGACAGCTCTGGAAACACCATATATTTT.

The rearrangement joins TRBV4-1 to TRBJ1-6; no clear D gene. Germline CDR1 and CDR2: MGHRA and YSYEKL. V was trimmed by 2 bases and J by 2 bases, leaving 7 bases between them. This CDR3 contains 15 residues. Written as DNA, the CDR3 is TGCGCCAGCAGCCAAACCGGGACCTATAATTCACCCCTCCACTTT. Residues: CASSQTGTYNSPLHF.

This clone came up a few times. CDR3 loop: CASSPLGLAGDEQYF. The CDR3 coding sequence is TGTGCCAGCTCACCCCTGGGACTAGCGGGGGACGAGCAGTACTTC. V usage is TRBV18 and J usage is TRBJ2-7; 14 nucleotides align to TRBD2. The CDR3 is 15 residues long. Trimming at V came to 3 bases and at J to 5 bases, leaving 3 bases not matched to a gene. Germline V lookup: CDR1 KGHSH, CDR2 LQKENI.

This clone has a single count. The chain carries TRBV7-6 and TRBJ1-4; possibly TRBD1 for D (6 bases). This CDR3 region has 14 residues. The germline V gene has CDR1 SGHVS and CDR2 FNYEAQ. V lost 4 bases to trimming and J lost 6 bases, with 12 bases between them. CDR3 in DNA: TGTGCCAGCAGCTCACAGGGCGGGTATGAAAAACTGTTTTTT. Protein sequence: CASSSQGGYEKLFF.

This clone was recorded a few times. The chain links TRBV5-6 to TRBJ1-2, with D tentatively TRBD1 (5 bases). The length of the CDR3 is 13 residues. Germline CDR1 SGHDT, CDR2 YYEEEE. Trimming stripped 0 bases from V and 2 bases from J, with 5 bases between. The CDR3 DNA reads TGTGCCAGCAGCTTGGGACAGAACTATGGCTACACCTTC. Translating gives CASSLGQNYGYTF. The full variable domain, in which reference TRBV5-6 and TRBJ1-2 provide the parts outside the CDR3, is DAGVTQSPTHLIKTRGQQVTLRCSPKSGHDTVSWYQQALGQGPQFIFQYYEEEERQRGNFPDRFSGHQFPNYSSELNVNALLLGDSALYLCASSLGQNYGYTFGSGTRLTVV.

This chain joins TRBV2 and TRBJ2-2; D uncertain. Germline CDR1 reads SNHLY; CDR2 reads FYNNEI. V dropped 11 bases and J dropped 4 bases, with 17 bases sitting between them. The CDR3 totals 14 residues. The CDR3, as DNA: TGTGCCGGAGACGGCATGCGAACCACCGGGGAGCTGTTTTTT. Amino acids: CAGDGMRTTGELFF. The full variable domain, rest sourced from reference TRBV2 and TRBJ2-2, is EPEVTQTPSHQVTQMGQEVILRCVPISNHLYFYWYRQILGQKVEFLVSFYNNEISEKSEIFDDQFSVERPDGSNFTLKIRSTKLEDSAMYFCAGDGMRTTGELFFGEGSRLTVL.